The 21 T cell receptor beta chains in this list originate from one sample, sequenced in a study of blood T cell repertoires in COVID-19. Profiled with immunoSEQ multiplex PCR; TCRdb holds only in-frame clones, not every one. The sample includes more than 200,000 clones, approximately 88% of them seen just once. The sequencing input was peripheral blood. Receptors originate from a woman in her 30s with COVID-19, enrolled during active disease.

The chain is built from TRBV18 and TRBJ2-3; 10 bases fit TRBD2. V was pared by 3 bases and J by 1 base, with 10 bases of the junction left unmatched. This CDR3 contains 18 residues. CDR1 and CDR2 from the germline V gene are KGHSH and LQKENI. The CDR3 region has the DNA TGTGCCAGCTCACCCCCGGGACTAGCGCGCCGCCGCACAGATACGCAGTATTTT. It yields the protein CASSPPGLARRRTDTQYF. The full variable domain, in which reference TRBV18 and TRBJ2-3 provide the parts outside the CDR3, is NAGVMQNPRHLVRRRGQEARLRCSPMKGHSHVYWYRQLPEEGLKFMVYLQKENIIDESGMPKERFSAEFPKEGPSILRIQQVVRGDSAAYFCASSPPGLARRRTDTQYFGPGTRLTVL.

About this clone itself: Within the sample, other DNA sequences also encode this same CDR3. The V call is TRBV28, the J call TRBJ1-6; D is uncertain. This CDR3 has 11 residues. Deletions cut 2 bases from V and 9 bases from J, with 2 bases between. Germline CDR1 and CDR2: MDHEN and SYDVKM. CDR3 residues: CASSLRSPLHF. The CDR3 DNA follows: TGTGCCAGCAGTTTACGTTCACCCCTCCACTTT.

This chain links TRBV2 with TRBJ1-2; 9 nucleotides agree with TRBD1. In germline, CDR1 is SNHLY, CDR2 FYNNEI. The V gene end was trimmed by 8 bases and the J gene end by 6 bases; junction bases not matched to a gene: 13. The length of the CDR3 is 15 residues. Written as DNA, the CDR3 is TGTGCCAGCCATAAATATACAGGGACAGGGAATGGCTACACCTTC. It is translated as CASHKYTGTGNGYTF.

The chain links TRBV3-1 (or the pseudogene TRBV3-2) to TRBJ2-3; 10 bases line up with TRBD2. This CDR3 has 17 amino acids. Trimming took 0 bases from V and 5 from J; bases not matched to a gene: 8. Germline V gene lookup returns CDR1 LGHDT and CDR2 YNNKEL (reference sequence). The CDR3 nucleotides read TGTGCCAGCAGCCAAGAGCCAGCGGGAGGGCCTGGAGATACGCAGTATTTT. Translating it yields CASSQEPAGGPGDTQYF.

The genes are TRBV24-1 and TRBJ2-1; 11 nucleotides align to TRBD2. The trim removed 2 bases at V and 7 bases at J, leaving 9 bases unmatched. CDR1 KGHDR and CDR2 SFDVKD come from the germline V gene. The length of the CDR3 is 17 residues. The CDR3 loop is CATSDSQLAGVGNEQFF. CDR3 in DNA: TGTGCCACCAGTGATTCCCAACTAGCGGGAGTGGGTAATGAGCAGTTCTTC.

The chain combines TRBV5-1 with TRBJ1-1, with TRBD1 identical over 8 bases. The CDR3 covers 15 residues. With V trimmed by 7 bases and J by 4 bases, 12 bases remained unmatched. Germline V gene sequence: CDR1 SGHRS, CDR2 YFSETQ. CDR3 sequence (DNA): TGCGCCAGCGTACCGGGGACAGGCCGTGGCACTGAAGCTTTCTTT. Amino acids: CASVPGTGRGTEAFF.

The chain recombines TRBV2 with TRBJ2-1; TRBD2 aligns across 8 bases. Germline trimming cut 3 bases from V and 6 bases from J; bases unmatched to any gene: 7. Germline CDR1 is SNHLY and CDR2 is FYNNEI. This CDR3 comprises 15 residues. CDR3 DNA: TGTGCCAGCAGTGAGGTCGGGAGGGCCATCAATGAGCAGTTCTTC. This translates into CASSEVGRAINEQFF.

The chain recombines TRBV3-1 (or the pseudogene TRBV3-2) with TRBJ2-4; 7 nucleotides match TRBD1. With V trimmed by 3 bases and J by 3 bases, 8 bases remained unmatched. This CDR3 comprises 16 residues. The germline CDR1 and CDR2 sequences are LGHDT and YNNKEL (reference sequence). CDR3 in DNA: TGTGCCAGCAGCCACCGAACCGGGACAGTCAAAAACATTCAGTACTTC. It codes for CASSHRTGTVKNIQYF.

The chain links TRBV24-1 to TRBJ2-5; 8 bases map to TRBD1. V was clipped by 5 bases and J by 2 bases; unmatched bases: 9. The CDR3 is 16 amino acids. Germline V gives CDR1 KGHDR, CDR2 SFDVKD. As DNA, the CDR3 is TGTGCCACCAGTGTGGGATTAGGGACAGGACAAGAGACCCAGTACTTC. This translates into CATSVGLGTGQETQYF.

The chain carries TRBV7-2 and TRBJ1-1; 7 nucleotides match TRBD1. Unmatched junction bases numbered 6, after V lost 1 base and J lost 4 bases. CDR1 is SGHTA and CDR2 is FQGNSA in the germline V gene. The CDR3 consists of 15 residues. CDR3: CASSLGRGPVTEAFF. The CDR3 DNA reads TGTGCCAGCAGCTTAGGGAGGGGGCCAGTCACTGAAGCTTTCTTT.

This sequence joins TRBV7-9 and TRBJ1-2; D is unclear. Trimming took 6 bases from V and 4 from J, leaving 15 bases between them. Germline assignment: CDR1 SEHNR and CDR2 FQNEAQ (reference sequence). The CDR3 runs 14 residues. Here the CDR3 DNA reads TGTGCCAGCAGTCCGCGGAGGGAGACCTATGGCTACACCTTC. This encodes CASSPRRETYGYTF.

The chain employs TRBV27 and TRBJ1-3, with D maybe TRBD1 (5 bases). V lost 2 bases and J lost 0, with 17 bases in between. The germline gives CDR1 MNHEY, CDR2 SMNVEV (reference sequence). The CDR3 contains 18 residues. CDR3 sequence (DNA): TGTGCCAGCAGTTTAGTGTCCCCAGGGTCCATCTCTGGAAACACCATATATTTT. Its protein is CASSLVSPGSISGNTIYF.

This clone has only a few counts. This chain uses TRBV5-4 with TRBJ1-6; 9 nucleotides match TRBD1. Trimming at V came to 1 base and at J to 7 bases, leaving 3 bases not matched to a gene. Germline-derived CDR1 and CDR2 are SGHNT and YYREEE (reference sequence). The CDR3 runs 15 residues. CDR3 loop: CASSLIGQGNSPLHF. The CDR3 DNA follows: TGTGCCAGCAGCTTGATCGGACAGGGGAATTCACCCCTCCACTTT. Filled out from reference TRBV5-4 and TRBJ1-6, the complete variable domain reads ETGVTQSPTHLIKTRGQQVTLRCSSQSGHNTVSWYQQALGQGPQFIFQYYREEENGRGNFPPRFSGLQFPNYSSELNVNALELDDSALYLCASSLIGQGNSPLHFGNGTRLTVT.

CDR3 bases: TGTGCCACCAGTGGCAAAACAGGGACCGGGGAGCTGTTTTTT. It is translated as CATSGKTGTGELFF. The rearrangement links TRBV24-1 to TRBJ2-2; possibly TRBD1 for D (6 bases). The CDR3 sequence is 14 residues long. Trimming removed 5 bases from V and 5 bases from J, with 11 bases in between. Looked up from germline, CDR1 is KGHDR and CDR2 is SFDVKD.

This clone was observed a few times. The chain links TRBV5-1 to TRBJ2-2; the D gene is possibly TRBD2 (5 bases). This CDR3 has 17 residues. Germline V gene lookup returns CDR1 SGHRS and CDR2 YFSETQ. With 2 bases removed from V and 7 bases from J, the gap between germline ends came to 21 bases. The CDR3 region is CASSLPGSLSKGGELFF. The CDR3 DNA sequence: TGCGCCAGCAGCTTACCGGGGTCCCTGTCGAAGGGCGGGGAGCTGTTTTTT.

The chain recombines TRBV4-3 with TRBJ2-5; possible D gene TRBD2, 6 bases. CDR1 and CDR2 from the germline V gene are LGHNA and YSLEER. V lost 0 bases and J 7 bases, leaving 21 bases between the germline ends. There are 17 residues in the CDR3. The CDR3 spells CASSQEFTGLGARTQYF. The CDR3 DNA sequence: TGCGCCAGCAGCCAAGAGTTTACGGGACTGGGTGCCAGGACCCAGTACTTC.

The chain combines TRBV5-5 with TRBJ1-4; D is possibly TRBD1 (5 bases). The CDR3 contains 15 residues. Germline V CDR1 and CDR2: SGHKS, YYEKEE (reference sequence). V shed 0 bases and J shed 5 bases, with 11 bases lying between them. The CDR3 sequence is CASSLVGTINEKLFF. The CDR3 coding sequence is TGTGCCAGCAGCTTGGTCGGGACTATAAATGAAAAACTGTTTTTT.

V gene TRBV11-2 combines with J gene TRBJ2-5, with 11 positions matching TRBD2. Trimming at V came to 4 bases and at J to 5 bases, leaving 6 bases not matched to a gene. From germline, CDR1 is SGHAT and CDR2 FQNNGV. The CDR3 contains 15 residues. CDR3 sequence reads: CASSYTSGSFETQYF. CDR3 bases: TGTGCCAGCAGCTACACTAGCGGGAGTTTCGAGACCCAGTACTTC.

The chain has TRBV6-1 and TRBJ2-7, with 7 positions matching TRBD1. Germline values: CDR1 MNHNS, CDR2 SASEGT. After removal of 3 bases from V and 9 bases from J, the junction contained 14 bases not matched to a gene. This CDR3 has 15 amino acids. Here the CDR3 DNA reads TGTGCCAGCAGTGACCCGCGGTGGCAGGGGGTGAGGCAGTACTTC. It is translated as CASSDPRWQGVRQYF.

The sample holds a few counts of this clone. The V gene is TRBV7-2, the J gene TRBJ1-2; D is possibly TRBD1 (6 bases). Germline V gene sequence: CDR1 SGHTA, CDR2 FQGNSA. V was pared by 5 bases and J by 3 bases, with 16 bases between. This CDR3 is 15 amino acids long. CDR3 sequence: CASSPAGGADYGYTF. CDR3 nucleotides: TGTGCCAGCAGCCCCGCGGGGGGCGCGGACTATGGCTACACCTTC.

This clone was recorded once. The chain uses TRBV28 and TRBJ1-2, with D possibly TRBD1 on 5 matching bases. There are 13 residues in the CDR3. V lost 2 bases and J lost 7, with 11 bases in between. CDR1 is MDHEN, CDR2 SYDVKM, per germline. The CDR3 bases are TGTGCCAGCAGTTTAGTCAGGGCTGGTGGCTACACCTTC. As protein: CASSLVRAGGYTF.